This TCR beta chain was profiled in a study of naive and memory T cell subsets. CMV status came from CD4+ T cell IFNgamma after overnight CMV lysate stimulation of fresh PBMCs. Germline assignment: CDR1 MDHEN and CDR2 SYDVKM. The CDR3 length is 13 residues. Between the trimmed V and J ends, which lost 4 bases and 4 bases, there was a span of 11 bases. Two oligonucleotides, mixed equimolar, formed the beta constant-region primer covering TRBC1 and TRBC2. Ligation attached a single-stranded oligonucleotide with a 12-nucleotide UMI and the SP2 primer to the cDNA 3' end. One entry per CDR3 protein results from TCRdb running MiXCR on the UMI-ligation and nested PCR reads. This sample yields about 4,600 distinct CDR3 sequences, of which around 7.2% are seen a single time; 83% belongs to the top ten. The sample holds many counts of this clonotype.

Source material: CD4+ TEMRA cells from blood. Noted subset: effector memory re-expressing CD45RA, CD45RA+ CD27-. The V gene is TRBV28, the J gene TRBJ2-7; D may be TRBD1 (6 bases). The receptor's source is a human donor in good health. The CDR3 loop is CASSSGQTYEQYF. The DNA of the CDR3 is TGTGCCAGCAGTTCCGGACAGACGTACGAGCAGTACTTC.